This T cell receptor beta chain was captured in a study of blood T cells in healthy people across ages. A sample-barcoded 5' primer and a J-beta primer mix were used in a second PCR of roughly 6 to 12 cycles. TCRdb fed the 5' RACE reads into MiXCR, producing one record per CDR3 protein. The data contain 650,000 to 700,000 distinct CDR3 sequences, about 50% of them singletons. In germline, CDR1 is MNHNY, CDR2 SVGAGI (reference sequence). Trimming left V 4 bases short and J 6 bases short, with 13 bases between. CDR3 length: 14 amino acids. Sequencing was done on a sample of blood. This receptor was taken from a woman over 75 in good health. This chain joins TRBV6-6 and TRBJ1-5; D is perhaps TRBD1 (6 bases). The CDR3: CASSWEGVSQPQHF. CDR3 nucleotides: TGTGCCAGCAGTTGGGAGGGGGTAAGTCAGCCCCAGCATTTT.